Following are 13 T cell receptor beta chains from one sample sequenced in a study of shared clonotypes between healthy human individuals. The protocol was immunoSEQ multiplex PCR, while the TCRdb copy is restricted to in-frame clones and leaves out a portion. This table holds about 1 million clones, about 74% found once. The specimen was memory CD4+ T cells sorted from blood. Subset described: CD45RA-negative fraction. These receptor sequences come from a man aged 18 to 30 in good health.

This clone was observed a handful of times. The V gene is TRBV5-6, the J gene TRBJ2-2; no firm D call. Between the trimmed V and J ends, which lost 6 bases and 1 base, there was a span of 7 bases. The CDR3 sequence is 13 residues long. Germline assignment: CDR1 SGHDT and CDR2 YYEEEE. The CDR3 sequence: CASKYMNTGELFF. CDR3 DNA sequence: TGTGCCAGCAAATACATGAACACCGGGGAGCTGTTTTTT.

The chain is built from TRBV14 and TRBJ2-5, with D hard to call. The CDR3 consists of 13 residues. V lost 4 bases and J 3 bases, leaving 9 bases between the germline ends. The germline V gene has CDR1 SGHDN and CDR2 FVKESK. In DNA, the CDR3 is TGTGCCAGCAGCCCCCGAATAAAAGAGACCCAGTACTTC. Translation: CASSPRIKETQYF.

The V call is TRBV12-5, the J call TRBJ1-4; D unresolved. Germline CDR1 LGHNT, CDR2 FRNRAP. The V end lost 0 bases, the J end lost 2 bases, and 10 bases lay between the germline ends. The CDR3 loop spans 16 amino acids. This CDR3 reads CASGLVRGVTNEKLFF. The CDR3 coding sequence is TGTGCTAGTGGTTTGGTACGCGGGGTGACTAATGAAAAACTGTTTTTT.

The chain combines TRBV6-1 with TRBJ2-7; weak D call: TRBD1 (6 bases). Germline loops: CDR1 MNHNS, CDR2 SASEGT. V was trimmed by 7 bases and J by 3 bases, leaving 16 bases between them. The CDR3 consists of 14 residues. The CDR3 coding sequence is TGTGCCAGCAACCCCTTTGGCAGGGGCTACGAGCAGTACTTC. This translates into CASNPFGRGYEQYF.

J is TRBJ2-4 and V is TRBV15; D is uncertain. This CDR3 has 13 amino acids. The V gene lost 5 bases and the J gene lost 3 bases, with 8 bases spanning the gap. The germline gives CDR1 LNHNV, CDR2 YYDKDF (reference sequence). The CDR3 here is CATSQLGKNIQYF. The CDR3 coding sequence is TGTGCCACCAGCCAGCTGGGCAAAAACATTCAGTACTTC.

This clone occurred a few times. The chain has TRBV29-1 and TRBJ1-1; no reliable D call. The length of the CDR3 is 13 residues. CDR1 is SQVTM and CDR2 is ANQGSEA in the germline V gene. The CDR3 region has the DNA TGCATCCCGTCGGGTTTTGGTTTGACTGAAGCTTTCTTT. This sequence encodes CIPSGFGLTEAFF.

CDR3 in DNA: TGTGCCAGCAGAAGACAGGATGCAACTAATGAAAAACTGTTTTTT. It is translated as CASRRQDATNEKLFF. The chain joins TRBV28 to TRBJ1-4; D is perhaps TRBD1 (6 bases). V was clipped by 6 bases and J by 0 bases, with 11 bases between them. The germline V gene has CDR1 MDHEN and CDR2 SYDVKM. This CDR3 has 15 amino acids.

Comments on this clone: The sample contains more than one DNA sequence encoding this CDR3. The chain uses TRBV9 and TRBJ2-2; D is perhaps TRBD1 (6 bases). This CDR3 has 14 amino acids. V was trimmed by 2 bases and J by 8 bases, leaving 13 bases between them. The germline V gene encodes CDR1 SGDLS and CDR2 YYNGEE. CDR3 DNA sequence: TGTGCCAGCAGCGTCGTGGGGGCGCGGGGGGAGCTGTTTTTT. It yields the protein CASSVVGARGELFF.

This sequence joins TRBV7-6 and TRBJ2-1; 11 positions agree with TRBD1. V was pared by 5 bases and J by 7 bases, with 13 bases of the junction left unmatched. Looked up from germline, CDR1 is SGHVS and CDR2 is FNYEAQ. The CDR3 extends over 17 amino acids. The CDR3: CASSPRQGQGAENEQFF. CDR3 nucleotide sequence: TGTGCCAGCAGCCCTAGGCAAGGACAGGGGGCAGAAAATGAGCAGTTCTTC.

The J gene is TRBJ2-3, the V gene TRBV28; TRBD1 is a possible D gene (6 bases). CDR1 is MDHEN, CDR2 SYDVKM, per germline. There are 15 residues in the CDR3. V lost 6 bases to trimming and J lost 6 bases, with 19 bases between them. The DNA of the CDR3 is TGTGCCAGCAGCCCCAGGGGAACAACGAGGGATACGCAGTATTTT. Translation gives CASSPRGTTRDTQYF.

The chain links TRBV28 to TRBJ1-2; D not resolved. The CDR3 loop spans 12 amino acids. Germline-derived CDR1 and CDR2 are MDHEN and SYDVKM. The V and J ends lost 4 bases and 7 bases respectively, with 10 bases between them. CDR3 DNA: TGTGCCAGCAGTTCCAGCGAAGCTGGCTACACCTTC. Translated: CASSSSEAGYTF.

This clone was observed a few times. CDR3 residues: CASSLKGQGDSPLHF. The CDR3 bases are TGTGCCAGCAGTTTGAAGGGCCAGGGAGATTCACCCCTCCACTTT. The V call is TRBV27, the J call TRBJ1-6; a possible D gene is TRBD1 (5 bases). V lost 3 bases to trimming and J lost 8 bases, with 14 bases between them. CDR3 length: 15 amino acids. Germline V gene lookup returns CDR1 MNHEY and CDR2 SMNVEV (reference sequence).

The V call is TRBV11-2, the J call TRBJ2-1, with 8 bases aligning to TRBD2. This CDR3 is 15 amino acids long. V lost 2 bases, J lost 8 bases, and 8 bases stayed unmatched. Germline CDR1 is SGHAT and CDR2 is FQNNGV. This CDR3 is CASSLSGTSTDEQFF. CDR3 in DNA: TGTGCCAGCAGCTTATCCGGGACTAGTACCGATGAGCAGTTCTTC. The full variable domain, its missing parts supplied by reference TRBV11-2 and TRBJ2-1, is EAGVAQSPRYKIIEKRQSVAFWCNPISGHATLYWYQQILGQGPKLLIQFQNNGVVDDSQLPKDRFSAERLKGVDSTLKIQPAKLEDSAVYLCASSLSGTSTDEQFFGPGTRLTVL.